This T cell receptor beta chain emerged from a study of technical replicates of blood from a handful of donors. The table came from immunoSEQ multiplex PCR; TCRdb's copy has only in-frame clones and leaves some out. The table lists about 61,000 clones, almost 97% of them singletons. A few counts support this clone. This CDR3 has 19 residues. CDR1 is MDHEN, CDR2 SYDVKM, per germline. V gave up 3 bases and J gave up 2 bases, with 26 bases separating them. Sample: T cells isolated from PBMCs. The chain employs TRBV28 and TRBJ2-7; maybe TRBD2 (6 bases). This TCR derives from a human donor in good health. The CDR3 loop is CASSFPTSGFRPPTYEQYF. The DNA for the CDR3 is TGTGCCAGCAGTTTCCCTACCAGCGGGTTTAGACCCCCAACCTACGAGCAGTACTTC.